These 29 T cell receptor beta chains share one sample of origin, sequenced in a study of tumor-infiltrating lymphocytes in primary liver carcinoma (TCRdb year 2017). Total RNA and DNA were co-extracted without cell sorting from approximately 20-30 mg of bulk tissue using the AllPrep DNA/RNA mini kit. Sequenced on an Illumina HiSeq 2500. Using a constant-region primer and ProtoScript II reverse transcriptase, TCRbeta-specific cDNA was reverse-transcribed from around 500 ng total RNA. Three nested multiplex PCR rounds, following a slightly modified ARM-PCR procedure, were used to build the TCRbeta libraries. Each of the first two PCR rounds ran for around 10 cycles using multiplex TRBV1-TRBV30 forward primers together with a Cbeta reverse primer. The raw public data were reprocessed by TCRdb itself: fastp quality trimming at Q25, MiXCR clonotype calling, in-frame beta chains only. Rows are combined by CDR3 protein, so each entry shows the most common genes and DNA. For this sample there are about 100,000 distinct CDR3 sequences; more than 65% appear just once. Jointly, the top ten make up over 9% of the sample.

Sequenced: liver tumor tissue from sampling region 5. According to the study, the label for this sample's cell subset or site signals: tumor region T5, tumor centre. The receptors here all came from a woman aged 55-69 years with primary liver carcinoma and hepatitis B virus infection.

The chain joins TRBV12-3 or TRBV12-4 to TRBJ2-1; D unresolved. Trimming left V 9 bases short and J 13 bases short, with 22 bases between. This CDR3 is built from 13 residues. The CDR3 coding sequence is TGTGCCAGTAGTCTACTCGAAAAGGCGCCACAGTTCTTC. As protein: CASSLLEKAPQFF.

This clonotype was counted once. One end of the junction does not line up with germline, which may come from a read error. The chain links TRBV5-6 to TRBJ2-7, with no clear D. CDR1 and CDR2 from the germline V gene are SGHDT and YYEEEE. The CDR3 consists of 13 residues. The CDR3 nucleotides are TGTGTCAGCAGCCAACAGTACGGGTACGAGCAGTACTTC. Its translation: CVSSQQYGYEQYF.

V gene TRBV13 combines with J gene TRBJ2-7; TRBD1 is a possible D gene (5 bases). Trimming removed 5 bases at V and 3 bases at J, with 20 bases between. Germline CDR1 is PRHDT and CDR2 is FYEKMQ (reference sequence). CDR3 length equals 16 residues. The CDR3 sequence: CASSPPPQGHYYEQYF. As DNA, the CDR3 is TGTGCCAGCAGCCCCCCTCCGCAGGGCCACTACTACGAGCAGTACTTC.

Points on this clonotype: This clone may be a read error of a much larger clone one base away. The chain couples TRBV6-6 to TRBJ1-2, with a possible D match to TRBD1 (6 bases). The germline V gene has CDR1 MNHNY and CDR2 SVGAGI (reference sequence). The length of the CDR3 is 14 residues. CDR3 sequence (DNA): TGTGCCAGCAGACCCCCCGGACAGAACTATGTCTACACCTTC. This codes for CASRPPGQNYVYTF.

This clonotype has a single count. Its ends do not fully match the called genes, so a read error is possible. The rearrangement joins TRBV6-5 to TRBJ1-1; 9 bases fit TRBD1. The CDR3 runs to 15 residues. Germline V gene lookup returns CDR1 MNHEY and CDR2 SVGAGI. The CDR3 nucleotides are TGTGCCAGCAGCCCCACCCGGGACAGGGTGTCAGGGGCTTGCTTT. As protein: CASSPTRDRVSGACF.

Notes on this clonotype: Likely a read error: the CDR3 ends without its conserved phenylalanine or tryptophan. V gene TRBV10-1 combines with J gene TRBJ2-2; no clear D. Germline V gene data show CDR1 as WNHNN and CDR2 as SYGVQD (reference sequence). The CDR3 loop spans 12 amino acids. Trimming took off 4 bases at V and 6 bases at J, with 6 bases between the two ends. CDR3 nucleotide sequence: TGCGCCAGCAGTGCTAAGTCCGGGGAGCTGTTTTCT. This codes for CASSAKSGELFS.

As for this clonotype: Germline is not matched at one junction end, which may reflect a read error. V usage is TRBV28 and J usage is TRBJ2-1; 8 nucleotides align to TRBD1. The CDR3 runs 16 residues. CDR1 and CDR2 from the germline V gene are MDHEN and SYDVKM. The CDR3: CASSSYQGASYNEQSF. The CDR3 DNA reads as TGTGCCAGCAGTTCATACCAGGGGGCTTCTTACAATGAGCAGTCCTTC. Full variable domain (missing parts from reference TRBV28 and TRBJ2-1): DVKVTQSSRYLVKRTGEKVFLECVQDMDHENMFWYRQDPGLGLRLIYFSYDVKMKEKGDIPEGYSVSREKKERFSLILESASTNQTSMYLCASSSYQGASYNEQSFGPGTRLTVL.

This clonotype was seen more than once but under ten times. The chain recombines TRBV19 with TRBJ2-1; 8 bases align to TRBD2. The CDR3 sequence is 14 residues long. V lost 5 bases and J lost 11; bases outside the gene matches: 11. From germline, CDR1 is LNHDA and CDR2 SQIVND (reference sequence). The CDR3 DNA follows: TGTGCCAGTAGTGGACCGGGACTAGAAGGGAAGCAGTTCTTC. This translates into CASSGPGLEGKQFF.

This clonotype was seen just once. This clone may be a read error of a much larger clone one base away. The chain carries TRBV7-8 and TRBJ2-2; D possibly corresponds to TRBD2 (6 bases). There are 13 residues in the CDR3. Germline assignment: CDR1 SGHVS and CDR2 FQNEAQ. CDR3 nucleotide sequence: TGTGCCAACAGCCTAATAGCGGCGGGGGAGCTGTTTTTT. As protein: CANSLIAAGELFF.

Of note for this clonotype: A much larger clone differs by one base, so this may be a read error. The CDR3 spells CASSFAWEETQYF. CDR3 nucleotide sequence: TGTGCCAGCAGCTTCGCATGGGAAGAGACCCAGTACTTC. V gene TRBV5-6 combines with J gene TRBJ2-5; D not certain. Germline CDR1 reads SGHDT; CDR2 reads YYEEEE. There are 13 residues in the CDR3. V was cut by 2 bases and J by 3 bases, with 8 bases left in between.

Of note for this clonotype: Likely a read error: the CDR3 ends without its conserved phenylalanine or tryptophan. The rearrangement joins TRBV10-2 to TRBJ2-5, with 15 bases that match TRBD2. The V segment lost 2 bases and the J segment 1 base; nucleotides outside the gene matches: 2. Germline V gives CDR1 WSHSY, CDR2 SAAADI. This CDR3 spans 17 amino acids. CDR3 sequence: CASSEGLAGGGQETQYL. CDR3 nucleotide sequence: TGCGCCAGCAGTGAGGGACTAGCGGGAGGGGGCCAAGAGACCCAGTACCTC.

The CDR3 sequence: CASSDRWTQDRDTYYEQYF. The DNA of the CDR3 is TGTGCCAGCAGTGACCGTTGGACCCAGGACCGGGACACCTACTACGAGCAGTACTTC. The chain carries TRBV25-1 and TRBJ2-7, with D tentatively TRBD1 (6 bases). The CDR3 length is 19 residues. V lost 3 bases to trimming and J lost 3 bases, with 27 bases between them. Germline V gene sequence: CDR1 MGHDK, CDR2 SYGVNS.

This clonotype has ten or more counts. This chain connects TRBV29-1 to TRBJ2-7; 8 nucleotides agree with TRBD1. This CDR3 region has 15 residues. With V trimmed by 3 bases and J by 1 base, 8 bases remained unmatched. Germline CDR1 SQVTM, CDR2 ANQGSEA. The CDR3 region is CSVEDTGGLSYEQYF. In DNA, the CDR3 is TGCAGCGTTGAGGATACAGGGGGGCTGTCCTACGAGCAGTACTTC.

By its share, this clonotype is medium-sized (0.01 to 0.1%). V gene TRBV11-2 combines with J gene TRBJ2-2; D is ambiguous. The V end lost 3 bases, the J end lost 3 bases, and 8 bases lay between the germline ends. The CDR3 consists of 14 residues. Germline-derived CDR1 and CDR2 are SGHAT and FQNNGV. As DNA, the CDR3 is TGTGCCAGCAGCTTGAGCCAGTACACCGGGGAGCTGTTTTTT. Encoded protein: CASSLSQYTGELFF.

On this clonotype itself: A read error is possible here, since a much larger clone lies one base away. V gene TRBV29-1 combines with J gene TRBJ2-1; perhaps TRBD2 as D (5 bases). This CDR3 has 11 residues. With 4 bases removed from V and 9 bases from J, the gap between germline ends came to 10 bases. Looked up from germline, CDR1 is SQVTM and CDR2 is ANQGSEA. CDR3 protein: CSVGGNSEQFF. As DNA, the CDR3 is TGCAGCGTTGGAGGGAACAGTGAGCAGTTCTTC.

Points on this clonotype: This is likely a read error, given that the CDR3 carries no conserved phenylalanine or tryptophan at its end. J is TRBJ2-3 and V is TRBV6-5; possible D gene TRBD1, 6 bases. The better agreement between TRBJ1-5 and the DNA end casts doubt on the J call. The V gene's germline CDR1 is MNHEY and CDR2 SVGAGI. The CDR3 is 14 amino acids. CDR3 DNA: TGTGCCAGCCGGGGAGGGGGGCGCGCAGATACGCAGCATTTA. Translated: CASRGGGRADTQHL.

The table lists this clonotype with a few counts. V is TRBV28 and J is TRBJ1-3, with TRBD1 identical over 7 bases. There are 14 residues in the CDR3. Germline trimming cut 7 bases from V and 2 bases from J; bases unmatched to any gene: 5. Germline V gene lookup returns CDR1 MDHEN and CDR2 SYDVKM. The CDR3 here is CASTIQGAGNTIYF. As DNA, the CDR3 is TGTGCCAGCACCATTCAGGGGGCTGGAAACACCATATATTTT.

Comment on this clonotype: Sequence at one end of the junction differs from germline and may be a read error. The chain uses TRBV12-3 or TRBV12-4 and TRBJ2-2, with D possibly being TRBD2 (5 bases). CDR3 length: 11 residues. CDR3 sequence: CANSYAGELVF. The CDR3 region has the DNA TGTGCCAACAGTTACGCTGGGGAGCTGGTTTTT.

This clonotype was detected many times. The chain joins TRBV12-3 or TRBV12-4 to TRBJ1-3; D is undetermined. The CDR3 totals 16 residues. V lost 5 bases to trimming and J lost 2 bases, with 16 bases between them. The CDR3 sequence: CASSLRVHETGNTIYF. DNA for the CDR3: TGTGCCAGCAGTCTTAGGGTCCACGAAACTGGAAACACCATATATTTT.

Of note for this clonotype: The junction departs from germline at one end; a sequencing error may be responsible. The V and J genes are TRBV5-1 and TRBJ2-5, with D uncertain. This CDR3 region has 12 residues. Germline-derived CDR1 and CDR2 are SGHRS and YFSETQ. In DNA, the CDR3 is TGCGCCTGCAGCTTACTGATGGAGACCCAGTACTTC. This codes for CACSLLMETQYF.

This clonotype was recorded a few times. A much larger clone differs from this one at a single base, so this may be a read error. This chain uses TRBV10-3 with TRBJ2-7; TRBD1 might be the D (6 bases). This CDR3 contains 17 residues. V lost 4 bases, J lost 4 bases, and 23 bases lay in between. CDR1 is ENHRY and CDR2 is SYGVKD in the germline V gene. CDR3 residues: CAISGLPTGMQGYEQYF. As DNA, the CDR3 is TGTGCCATCAGTGGTCTTCCAACAGGAATGCAGGGGTACGAGCAGTACTTC.

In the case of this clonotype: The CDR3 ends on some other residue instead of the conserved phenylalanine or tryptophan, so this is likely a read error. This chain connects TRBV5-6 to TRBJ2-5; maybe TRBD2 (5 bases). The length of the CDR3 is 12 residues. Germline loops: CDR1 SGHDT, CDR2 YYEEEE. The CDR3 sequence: CAISGSQETQYL. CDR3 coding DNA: TGTGCCATCAGCGGATCCCAAGAGACCCAGTACTTA.

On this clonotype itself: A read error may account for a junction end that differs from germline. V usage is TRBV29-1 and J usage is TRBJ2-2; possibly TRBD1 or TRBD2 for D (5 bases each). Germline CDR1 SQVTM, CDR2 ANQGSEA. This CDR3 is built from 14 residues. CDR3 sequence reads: CSVETRAIAGELFF. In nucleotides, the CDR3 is TGCAGCGTTGAAACCAGGGCTATTGCCGGGGAACTGTTTTTT.

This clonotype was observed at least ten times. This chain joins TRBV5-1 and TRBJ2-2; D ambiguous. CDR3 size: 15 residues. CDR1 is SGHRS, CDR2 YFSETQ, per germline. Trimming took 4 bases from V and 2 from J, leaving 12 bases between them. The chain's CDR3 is CASSPRTDNTGELFF. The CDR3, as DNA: TGCGCCAGCAGCCCCCGGACCGATAACACCGGGGAGCTGTTTTTT.

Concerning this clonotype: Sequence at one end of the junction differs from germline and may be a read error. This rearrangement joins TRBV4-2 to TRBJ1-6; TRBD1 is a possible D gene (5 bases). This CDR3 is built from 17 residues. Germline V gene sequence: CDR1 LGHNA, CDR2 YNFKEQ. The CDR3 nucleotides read TGTGCCAGCAGCATACTCAGGGCGCCTGTCCATAATTCACCCCTCCGCTTT. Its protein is CASSILRAPVHNSPLRF.

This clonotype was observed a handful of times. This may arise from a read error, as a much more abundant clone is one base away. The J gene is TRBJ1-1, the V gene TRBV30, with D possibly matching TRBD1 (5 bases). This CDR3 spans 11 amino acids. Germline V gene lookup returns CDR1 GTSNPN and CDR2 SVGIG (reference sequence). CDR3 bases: TGTGTCTGGACCTGGGGGGCTGAAGCTTTCTTT. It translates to CVWTWGAEAFF. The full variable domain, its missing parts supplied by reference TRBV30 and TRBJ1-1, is SQTIHQWPATLVQPVGSPLSLECTVEGTSNPNLYWYRQAAGRGLQLLFYSVGIGQISSEVPQNLSASRPQDRQFILSSKKLLLSDSGFYLCVWTWGAEAFFGQGTRLTVV.

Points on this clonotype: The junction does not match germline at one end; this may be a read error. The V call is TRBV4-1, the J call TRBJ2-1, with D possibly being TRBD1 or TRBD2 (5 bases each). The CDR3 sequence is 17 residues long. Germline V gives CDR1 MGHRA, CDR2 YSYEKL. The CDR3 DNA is TGTGCCAGCAGCCAAGGGGCTGGGGGAGATTCCTACAATGAACAGTTCTTC. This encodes CASSQGAGGDSYNEQFF.

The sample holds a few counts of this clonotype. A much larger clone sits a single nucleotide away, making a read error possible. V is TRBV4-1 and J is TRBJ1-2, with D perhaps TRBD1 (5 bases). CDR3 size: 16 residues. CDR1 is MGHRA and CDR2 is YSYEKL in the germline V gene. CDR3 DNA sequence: TGCACCAGCAGCCAAGGTGCGCTGGGGCGCGACTATGGCTACACCTTC. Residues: CTSSQGALGRDYGYTF.

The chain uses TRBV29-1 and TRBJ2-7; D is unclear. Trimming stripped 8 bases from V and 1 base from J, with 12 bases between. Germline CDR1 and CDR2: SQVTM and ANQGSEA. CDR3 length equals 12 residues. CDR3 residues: CSIAPRSYEQYF. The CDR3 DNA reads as TGCAGCATTGCCCCAAGGTCCTACGAGCAGTACTTC.